The rows below give T cell receptor beta chains drawn from one sample of a study of PD-1 blockade in classical Hodgkin lymphoma. The method was immunoSEQ multiplex PCR; TCRdb's version includes in-frame clones alone and lacks a portion of them. Here the sample spans 25,000 to 30,000 clones, around 80% being singletons. Sample: peripheral blood mononuclear cells (PBMCs), taken before the fourth cycle of nivolumab. The origin of the receptors is a human donor with classical Hodgkin lymphoma. CDR3s leave out the opening cysteine and the closing phenylalanine or tryptophan.

J gene,V gene,CDR3 protein
TRBJ2-1,TRBV25-1,ASSVGGAYNEQF
TRBJ1-1,TRBV6-5,ASSSPGSGGTEAF
TRBJ2-7,TRBV11-2,ASSRQGGTGTYEQY
TRBJ2-6,TRBV6-1,ASSESGVSPGANVLT
TRBJ1-3,TRBV30,AWSVGGAGNTIY
TRBJ2-4,TRBV5-1,ASSLGGVRDRVTIAKNIQY
TRBJ1-3,TRBV18,ASSTDGRDTIY
TRBJ1-1,TRBV10-2,ASSEKGLYGALNTEAF
TRBJ2-7,TRBV5-1,ASSSVAREQY
TRBJ2-2,TRBV4-1,ASSLGQNTGELF
TRBJ1-4,TRBV6-1,ASKTGTGWEKLF
TRBJ1-1,TRBV7-8,ASSLRSNTEAF
TRBJ2-3,TRBV11-3,ASSRTDTQY
TRBJ2-3,TRBV11-3,ASSFGDSTDTQY
TRBJ2-2,TRBV5-1,ASSRDRSNTGELF
TRBJ2-7,TRBV5-4,ASSAGTAYEQY
TRBJ2-1,TRBV19,ASSIRGLAGSVPYNEQF
TRBJ1-4,TRBV2,ASRAPGAGEKLF
TRBJ2-7,TRBV7-2,ASSLAWGGSYEQY
TRBJ2-7,TRBV7-2,ASSIGLAGVGEQY
TRBJ1-1,TRBV27,ATQTYTGMNTEAF
TRBJ2-7,TRBV5-1,ASSLSLGTYEQY
TRBJ1-1,TRBV5-1,ASSFGQTWFSEAF
TRBJ2-7,TRBV6-1,ASSPQLTGSYEQY
TRBJ2-1,TRBV5-1,ASQAWTSSVEQF
TRBJ2-2,TRBV5-4,ASSLVRNTGELF
TRBJ2-7,TRBV18,ASSPPGQDYEQY
TRBJ2-1,TRBV2,ASSHPRGGSVDEQF
TRBJ2-3,TRBV9,ASTPLRSDTQY
TRBJ2-4,TRBV11-2,ASSRGMGQGIIQY
TRBJ1-2,TRBV28,ASSLQGAQIYGYT
TRBJ2-1,TRBV5-1,ASSPGLAGGHHEQF
TRBJ2-4,TRBV6-6,ASSYSSIDKNIQY
TRBJ1-1,TRBV7-9,ASSLVWGAQRTEAF
TRBJ2-7,TRBV2,ASSTTKYEQY
TRBJ2-1,TRBV6-1,ASSQAFGTSGTNEQF
TRBJ1-1,TRBV6-1,ASSVRGDFTEAF
TRBJ2-6,TRBV7-9,ASSLGTGEPGANVLT
TRBJ2-3,TRBV19,ASSGAGLGGTQY
TRBJ2-7,TRBV11-1,ASSLGTYEQY
TRBJ1-6,TRBV5-1,ASGQGDYNSPLH
TRBJ1-2,TRBV7-3,ASSLWAGERYT